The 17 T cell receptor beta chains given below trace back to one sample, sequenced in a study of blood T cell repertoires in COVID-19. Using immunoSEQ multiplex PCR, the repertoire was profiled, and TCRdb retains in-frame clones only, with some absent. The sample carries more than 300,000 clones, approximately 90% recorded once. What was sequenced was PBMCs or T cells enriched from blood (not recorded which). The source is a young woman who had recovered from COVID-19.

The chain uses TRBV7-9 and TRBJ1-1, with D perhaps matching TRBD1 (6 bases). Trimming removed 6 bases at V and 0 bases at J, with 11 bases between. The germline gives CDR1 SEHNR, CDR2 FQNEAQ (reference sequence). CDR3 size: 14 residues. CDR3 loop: CASRLGQLNTEAFF. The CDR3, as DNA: TGTGCCAGCAGGCTCGGACAGCTGAACACTGAAGCTTTCTTT.

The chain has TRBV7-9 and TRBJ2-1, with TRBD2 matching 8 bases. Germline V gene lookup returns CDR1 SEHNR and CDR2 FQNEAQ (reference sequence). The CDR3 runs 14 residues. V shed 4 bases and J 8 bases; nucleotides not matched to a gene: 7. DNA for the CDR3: TGTGCCAGCAGCTCCGGGACTAGAAGTTATGAGCAGTTCTTC. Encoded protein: CASSSGTRSYEQFF.

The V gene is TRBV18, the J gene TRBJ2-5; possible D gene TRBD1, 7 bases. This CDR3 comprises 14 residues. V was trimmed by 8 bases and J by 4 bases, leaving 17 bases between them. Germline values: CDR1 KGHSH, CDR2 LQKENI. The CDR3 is CASTSGGRGETQYF. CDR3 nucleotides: TGTGCCAGCACATCAGGGGGGAGAGGAGAGACCCAGTACTTC. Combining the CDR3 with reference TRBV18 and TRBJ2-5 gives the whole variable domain NAGVMQNPRHLVRRRGQEARLRCSPMKGHSHVYWYRQLPEEGLKFMVYLQKENIIDESGMPKERFSAEFPKEGPSILRIQQVVRGDSAAYFCASTSGGRGETQYFGPGTRLLVL.

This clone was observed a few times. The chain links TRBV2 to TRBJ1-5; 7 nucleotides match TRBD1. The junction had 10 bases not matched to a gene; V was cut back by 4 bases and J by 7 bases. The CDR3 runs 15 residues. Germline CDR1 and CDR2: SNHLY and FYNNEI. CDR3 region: CASSAQTGIGQPQHF. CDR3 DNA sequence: TGTGCCAGCAGTGCACAGACAGGGATAGGACAGCCCCAGCATTTT.

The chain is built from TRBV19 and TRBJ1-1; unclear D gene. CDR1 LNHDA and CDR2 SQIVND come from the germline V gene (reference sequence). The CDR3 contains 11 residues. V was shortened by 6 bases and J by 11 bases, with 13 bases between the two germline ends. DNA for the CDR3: TGTGCCAGTAGGGAGCCCAGGAGGGCTTTCTTT. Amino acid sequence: CASREPRRAFF. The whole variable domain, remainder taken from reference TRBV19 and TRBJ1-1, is DGGITQSPKYLFRKEGQNVTLSCEQNLNHDAMYWYRQDPGQGLRLIYYSQIVNDFQKGDIAEGYSVSREKKESFPLTVTSAQKNPTAFYLCASREPRRAFFGQGTRLTVV.

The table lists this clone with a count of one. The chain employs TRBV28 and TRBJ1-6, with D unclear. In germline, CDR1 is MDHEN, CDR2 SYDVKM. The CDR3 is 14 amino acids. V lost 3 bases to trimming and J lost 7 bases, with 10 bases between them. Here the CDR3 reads CASSLGAWNSPLHF. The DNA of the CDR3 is TGTGCCAGCAGTTTGGGCGCCTGGAATTCACCCCTCCACTTT.

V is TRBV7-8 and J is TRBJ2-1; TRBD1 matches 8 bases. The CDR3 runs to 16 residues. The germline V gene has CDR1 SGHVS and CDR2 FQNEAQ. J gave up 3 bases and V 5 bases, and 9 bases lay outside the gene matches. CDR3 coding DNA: TGTGCCAGCAGCATGAGGACAGGGATTAACTACAATGAGCAGTTCTTC. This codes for CASSMRTGINYNEQFF.

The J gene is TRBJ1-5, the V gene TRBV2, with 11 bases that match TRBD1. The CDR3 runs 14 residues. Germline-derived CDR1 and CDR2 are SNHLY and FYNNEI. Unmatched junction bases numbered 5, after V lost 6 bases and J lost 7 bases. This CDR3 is CASRGDRGGQPQHF. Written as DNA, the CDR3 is TGTGCCAGCAGGGGGGACAGGGGGGGACAGCCCCAGCATTTT.

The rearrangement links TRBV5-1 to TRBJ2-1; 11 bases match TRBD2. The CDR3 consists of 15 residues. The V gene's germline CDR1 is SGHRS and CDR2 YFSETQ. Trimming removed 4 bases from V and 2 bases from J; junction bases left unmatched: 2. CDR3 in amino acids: CASSVSGGAYNEQFF. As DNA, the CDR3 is TGCGCCAGCAGCGTTAGCGGGGGGGCCTACAATGAGCAGTTCTTC.

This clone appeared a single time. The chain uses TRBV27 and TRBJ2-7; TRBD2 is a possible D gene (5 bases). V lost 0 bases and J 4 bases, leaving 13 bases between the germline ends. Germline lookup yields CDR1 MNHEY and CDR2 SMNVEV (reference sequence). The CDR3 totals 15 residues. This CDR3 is CASSLSYAGPYEQYF. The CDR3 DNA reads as TGTGCCAGCAGTTTATCTTACGCGGGTCCTTACGAGCAGTACTTC.

This CDR3 reads CAISVGQGQPQHF. In nucleotides, the CDR3 is TGTGCCATCAGTGTGGGGCAGGGTCAGCCCCAGCATTTT. V usage is TRBV10-3 and J usage is TRBJ1-5, with D tentatively TRBD1 (5 bases). Looked up from germline, CDR1 is ENHRY and CDR2 is SYGVKD. V lost 4 bases and J 6 bases, leaving 10 bases between the germline ends. The CDR3 length is 13 residues.

In DNA, the CDR3 is TGTGCCAGTAGTCGGGGTGTGGGCAATCAGCCCCAGCATTTT. Its translation: CASSRGVGNQPQHF. The chain employs TRBV19 and TRBJ1-5, with unresolved D. V shed 5 bases and J shed 2 bases, with 10 bases lying between them. CDR3 size: 14 residues. Germline V gene sequence: CDR1 LNHDA, CDR2 SQIVND (reference sequence).

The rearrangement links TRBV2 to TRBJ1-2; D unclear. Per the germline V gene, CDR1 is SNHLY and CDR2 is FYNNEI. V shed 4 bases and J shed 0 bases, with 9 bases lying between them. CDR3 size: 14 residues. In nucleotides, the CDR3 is TGTGCCAGCAGTGGGGCCGCCGCTAACTATGGCTACACCTTC. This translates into CASSGAAANYGYTF.

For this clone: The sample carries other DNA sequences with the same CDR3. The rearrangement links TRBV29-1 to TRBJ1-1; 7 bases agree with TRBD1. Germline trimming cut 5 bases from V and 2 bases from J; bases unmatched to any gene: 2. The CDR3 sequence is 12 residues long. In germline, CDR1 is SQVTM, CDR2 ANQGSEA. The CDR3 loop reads CSVRQGNTEAFF. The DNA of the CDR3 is TGCAGCGTTCGACAGGGCAACACTGAAGCTTTCTTT.

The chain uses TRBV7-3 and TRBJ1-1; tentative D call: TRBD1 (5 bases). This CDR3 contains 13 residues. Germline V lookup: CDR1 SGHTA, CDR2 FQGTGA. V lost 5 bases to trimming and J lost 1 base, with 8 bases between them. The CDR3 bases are TGTGCCAGCAGCCCGACAGCGAACACTGAAGCTTTCTTT. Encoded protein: CASSPTANTEAFF. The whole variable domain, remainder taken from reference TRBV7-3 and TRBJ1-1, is GAGVSQTPSNKVTEKGKYVELRCDPISGHTALYWYRQSLGQGPEFLIYFQGTGAADDSGLPNDRFFAVRPEGSVSTLKIQRTERGDSAVYLCASSPTANTEAFFGQGTRLTVV.

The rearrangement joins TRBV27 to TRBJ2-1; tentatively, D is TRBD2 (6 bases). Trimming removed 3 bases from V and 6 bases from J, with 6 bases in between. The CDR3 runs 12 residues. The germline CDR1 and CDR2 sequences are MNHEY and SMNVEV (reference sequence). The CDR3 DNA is TGTGCCAGCAGTTTCGGGAGCAATGAGCAGTTCTTC. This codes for CASSFGSNEQFF.

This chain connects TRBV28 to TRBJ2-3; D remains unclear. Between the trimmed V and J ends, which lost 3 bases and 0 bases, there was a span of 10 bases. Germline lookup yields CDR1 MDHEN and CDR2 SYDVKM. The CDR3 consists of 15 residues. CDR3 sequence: CASSFRSSSTDTQYF. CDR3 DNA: TGTGCCAGCAGTTTTCGGTCGTCTAGCACAGATACGCAGTATTTT.